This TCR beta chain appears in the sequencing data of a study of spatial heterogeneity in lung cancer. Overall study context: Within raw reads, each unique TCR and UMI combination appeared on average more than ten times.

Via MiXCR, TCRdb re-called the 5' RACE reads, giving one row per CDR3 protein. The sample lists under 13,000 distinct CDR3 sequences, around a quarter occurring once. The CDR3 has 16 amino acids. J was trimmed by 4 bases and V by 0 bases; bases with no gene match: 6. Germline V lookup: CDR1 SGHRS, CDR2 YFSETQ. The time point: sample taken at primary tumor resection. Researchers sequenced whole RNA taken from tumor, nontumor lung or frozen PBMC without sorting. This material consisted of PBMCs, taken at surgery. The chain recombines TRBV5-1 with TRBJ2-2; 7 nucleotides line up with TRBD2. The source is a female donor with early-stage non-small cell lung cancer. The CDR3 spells CASSLVSGGGTGELFF. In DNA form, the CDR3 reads TGCGCCAGCAGCTTGGTCTCCGGCGGGGGCACCGGGGAGCTGTTTTTT.